The source of this TCR beta chain is a study of blood T cells in healthy people across ages. Combining a sample-barcoded 5' primer with a J-beta primer mix, a second PCR ran for roughly 6 to 11 cycles. TCRdb used MiXCR to reprocess the 5' RACE reads, holding one entry per CDR3 protein. In the table there are roughly 800,000 distinct CDR3 sequences, 58% of which are singletons. The specimen was blood. This TCR derives from a man aged 25-40 years in good health.

DNA for the CDR3: TGCGCCAGCAGCCAAATCCAGTCAGGAAGGAATGAGCAGTTCTTC. Protein product: CASSQIQSGRNEQFF. The chain uses TRBV4-1 and TRBJ2-1; D unresolved. Germline CDR1 reads MGHRA; CDR2 reads YSYEKL. Trimming took 2 bases from V and 7 from J, leaving 15 bases between them. This CDR3 has 15 amino acids.